A single sample is the source of the 10 T cell receptor beta chains below, sequenced in a study of cytomegalovirus exposure and HLA in healthy donors. PCR employed 60 Vbeta and 13 Jbeta primers. Here immunoSEQ multiplex PCR was the method, and the copy in TCRdb shows in-frame clones only, minus some. The table includes fewer than 150,000 clones, 80% to 85% detected once. Sequenced sample: PBMCs. The origin of the receptors is a female donor in good health and CMV-seronegative.

This sequence joins TRBV25-1 and TRBJ2-3; D gene ambiguous. Trimming removed 3 bases from V and 0 bases from J, with 10 bases in between. Per the germline V gene, CDR1 is MGHDK and CDR2 is SYGVNS. The CDR3 consists of 15 residues. CDR3 region: CASSDLSTSTDTQYF. The CDR3 nucleotides are TGTGCCAGCAGTGACCTTTCGACTAGCACAGATACGCAGTATTTT. Supplemented by reference TRBV25-1 and TRBJ2-3, the full variable domain reads EADIYQTPRYLVIGTGKKITLECSQTMGHDKMYWYQQDPGMELHLIHYSYGVNSTEKGDLSSESTVSRIRTEHFPLTLESARPSHTSQYLCASSDLSTSTDTQYFGPGTRLTVL.

This clone came up once. The rearrangement joins TRBV6-5 to TRBJ2-1; 9 nucleotides line up with TRBD2. V lost 4 bases, J lost 8 bases, and 6 bases stayed unmatched. The CDR3 totals 14 residues. Germline CDR1 and CDR2: MNHEY and SVGAGI. Here the CDR3 reads CASSSDSGSDEQFF. The CDR3 nucleotides are TGTGCCAGCAGTTCGGATAGCGGGAGCGATGAGCAGTTCTTC.

V usage is TRBV10-2 and J usage is TRBJ1-4, with TRBD1 identical over 7 bases. This CDR3 spans 14 amino acids. The V gene end was trimmed by 9 bases and the J gene end by 8 bases; junction bases not matched to a gene: 12. Germline-derived CDR1 and CDR2 are WSHSY and SAAADI. The CDR3 is CASYEGTAREKLFF. CDR3 coding DNA: TGCGCCAGTTACGAAGGGACAGCAAGAGAAAAACTGTTTTTT.

The V call is TRBV5-1, the J call TRBJ2-5; the D gene is possibly TRBD2 (5 bases). The V gene's germline CDR1 is SGHRS and CDR2 YFSETQ. This CDR3 spans 14 amino acids. Trimming left V 0 bases short and J 5 bases short, with 11 bases between. For the CDR3, the DNA is TGCGCCAGCAGCTTGGCGGGGAGCGCGGAGACCCAGTACTTC. Translating it yields CASSLAGSAETQYF.

The gene calls are TRBV7-9 and TRBJ2-5; the match to TRBD1 covers 11 bases. Germline assignment: CDR1 SEHNR and CDR2 FQNEAQ (reference sequence). The junction had 3 bases not matched to a gene; V was cut back by 1 base and J by 2 bases. The CDR3 extends over 16 amino acids. The CDR3 here is CASSLGTGGLQETQYF. The CDR3, as DNA: TGTGCCAGCAGCTTAGGGACAGGGGGCCTACAAGAGACCCAGTACTTC.

V and J are TRBV11-2 and TRBJ2-6; TRBD2 might be the D (6 bases). Germline V gives CDR1 SGHAT, CDR2 FQNNGV. The V end was cut by 6 bases, the J end by 2 bases, with 11 bases between. This CDR3 is 15 amino acids long. The CDR3 DNA follows: TGTGCCAGCAGGGGACTCCGGGCTGGGGCCAACGTCCTGACTTTC. Protein: CASRGLRAGANVLTF.

V is TRBV7-6 and J is TRBJ2-7, with 8 bases aligning to TRBD2. The germline CDR1 and CDR2 sequences are SGHVS and FNYEAQ. With 1 base clipped from V and 0 bases from J, the junction kept 2 bases outside the gene matches. The CDR3 sequence is 15 residues long. The CDR3 region has the DNA TGTGCCAGCAGCTTAGAGCGGGGGAGCTCCTACGAGCAGTACTTC. Residues: CASSLERGSSYEQYF.

The chain couples TRBV5-6 to TRBJ2-7, with 8 bases lining up with TRBD2. This CDR3 region has 16 residues. V lost 0 bases, J lost 0 bases, and 5 bases stayed unmatched. CDR1 and CDR2 from the germline V gene are SGHDT and YYEEEE. This chain's CDR3 is CASSLGSGTSSYEQYF. In DNA form, the CDR3 reads TGTGCCAGCAGCTTGGGTAGCGGGACGAGCTCCTACGAGCAGTACTTC.

CDR3 amino acids: CASSLGQGLGYGYTF. The CDR3, as DNA: TGTGCCAGCAGCTTGGGACAGGGGCTTGGCTATGGCTACACCTTC. J is TRBJ1-2 and V is TRBV5-8; TRBD1 aligns across 8 bases. CDR3 length: 15 amino acids. V shed 0 bases, J shed 4 bases, and the junction held 5 bases outside the gene matches. Germline CDR1 reads SGHTS; CDR2 reads YDEGEE.

This chain connects TRBV29-1 to TRBJ1-1; tentatively, D is TRBD1 (6 bases). Germline V gene lookup returns CDR1 SQVTM and CDR2 ANQGSEA. This CDR3 spans 13 amino acids. V dropped 1 base and J dropped 0 bases, with 6 bases sitting between them. The CDR3 bases are TGCAGCGTTGAAGGGGGGCTGAACACTGAAGCTTTCTTT. As protein: CSVEGGLNTEAFF.